This TCR beta chain derives from a study of OX40 agonist ivuxolimab in advanced cancers. Study in general: People in dose escalation had one of these cancers: hepatocellular carcinoma, melanoma, renal cell or head and neck cancer. Findings of the study overall: CD4+ T cells averaged fewer expanded clones than CD8+ T cells.

Notes on this clone: Its cognate antigen is unknown.

Looked up from germline, CDR1 is SGHRS and CDR2 is YFSETQ. V lost 4 bases to trimming and J lost 4 bases; unmatched junction nucleotides: 9. This CDR3 comprises 16 residues. This table comes from immunoSEQ multiplex PCR, and its TCRdb copy is limited to in-frame clones, with some not included. Here the sample spans approximately 86,000 clones, 92% being singletons. The TCR sequence derives from an adult with an advanced solid tumor such as melanoma, head and neck, liver or kidney cancer. This sample comprised CD4+ or CD8+ T cells sorted from blood, obtained in a trial of the OX40 agonist ivuxolimab. The chain links TRBV5-1 to TRBJ2-1; 9 nucleotides align to TRBD1. The CDR3, as DNA: TGCGCCAGCAGCCCATCGACAGGGGGTATTTACAATGAGCAGTTCTTC. It translates to CASSPSTGGIYNEQFF.